The rows below give T cell receptor beta chains drawn from one sample of a study of circulating and synovial CD4+ cells in juvenile arthritis. Data came from immunoSEQ multiplex PCR; TCRdb stores just in-frame clones and leaves some out. Of some 30,000 clones listed, about 94% were seen once; the top ten hold about 3.1%. Sequencing was performed on CD4+ T cells from blood. Receptors originate from a human donor with juvenile idiopathic arthritis. CDR3s include the opening cysteine and the closing phenylalanine or tryptophan. A D gene is named only where the DNA matches it firmly. A row's size may be missing; if present it is once, few, many or a size class.

J	V	size	D	DNA	CDR3
TRBJ2-2	TRBV2	NA	TRBD1	TGTGCCAGCAGTGGACAGGGGGTAATTAACACCGGGGAGCTGTTTTTT	CASSGQGVINTGELFF
TRBJ2-7	TRBV5-1	once	TRBD1	TGCGCCAGCAGCTTGGAGTACAGGGGCTCCTACGAGCAGTACTTC	CASSLEYRGSYEQYF
TRBJ1-5	TRBV28	NA	NA	TGTGCCAGCAGCCCCCGGGGAAGCAATCAGCCCCAGCATTTT	CASSPRGSNQPQHF
TRBJ2-7	TRBV2	NA	TRBD1	TGTGCCAGCAGTGCCCACAGGGGTACCTACGAGCAGTACTTC	CASSAHRGTYEQYF
TRBJ2-3	TRBV27	NA	NA	TGTGCCACCCGACTAGGAGCGGGAGATACGCAGTATTTT	CATRLGAGDTQYF
TRBJ2-7	TRBV2	NA	TRBD1	TGTGCCAGCAGCCCGGGACAGGGGAGATACGAGCAGTACTTC	CASSPGQGRYEQYF
TRBJ1-2	TRBV6-1	NA	TRBD1	TGTGCCAGCAGTTTACAGGGGGATGGCTACACCTTC	CASSLQGDGYTF
TRBJ2-2	TRBV2	NA	TRBD2	TGTGCCAGCAGTGCCGAGGCGGGAGGAGGGACCGGGGAGCTGTTTTTT	CASSAEAGGGTGELFF
TRBJ1-5	TRBV6-5	NA	NA	TGTGCCAGCAGTTACTCGGGGCAGCACAATCAGCCCCAGCATTTT	CASSYSGQHNQPQHF
TRBJ2-3	TRBV11-2	NA	TRBD1	TGTGCCAGCAGCTTAAGACAGGGGGCTATCGCAGATACGCAGTATTTT	CASSLRQGAIADTQYF
TRBJ2-1	TRBV7-2	NA	TRBD2	TGTGCCAGCAGCCCCATAGCGGGAGGGCCGTTAAATGAGCAGTTCTTC	CASSPIAGGPLNEQFF
TRBJ2-1	TRBV7-3	once	TRBD2	TGTGCCAGCAGCACTAGCGGGAGGACCAATGAGCAGTTCTTC	CASSTSGRTNEQFF
TRBJ2-2	TRBV7-9	NA	NA	TGTGCCAGCAGCCTCACTAGGTCCGGGGAGCTGTTTTTT	CASSLTRSGELFF
TRBJ2-1	TRBV5-4	NA	NA	TGTGCCAGCAGCCAAAGGACAGTCAATGAGCAGTTCTTC	CASSQRTVNEQFF
TRBJ2-7	TRBV5-1	NA	TRBD1	TGCGCCAGCAGCTTGGGACAGGGTCTCGACGAGCAGTACTTC	CASSLGQGLDEQYF
TRBJ2-1	TRBV28	NA	NA	TGTGCCAGCACTGAGGGGGTGTACAATGAGCAGTTCTTC	CASTEGVYNEQFF
TRBJ2-1	TRBV28	NA	NA	TGTGCCAGCAGTTTACCTCTGACAGCGCCTAATGAGCAGTTCTTC	CASSLPLTAPNEQFF
TRBJ2-7	TRBV7-7	NA	TRBD1	TGTGCTAGCAGCTTATCTCCGGGACAGGGGATGTACGAGCAGTACTTC	CASSLSPGQGMYEQYF
TRBJ1-1	TRBV4-1	NA	NA	TGCGCCAGCAGCGGAAGCGGGGGCGGGAACACTGAAGCTTTCTTT	CASSGSGGGNTEAFF
TRBJ1-5	TRBV7-9	NA	TRBD1	TGTGCCAGCAGCTTCGGGACAGGGGATTTTAGCAATCAGCCCCAGCATTTT	CASSFGTGDFSNQPQHF
TRBJ2-2	TRBV4-2	NA	TRBD2	TGTGCCAGCAGCATCCTAGCGGGAGGGTCGAACACCGGGGAGCTGTTTTTT	CASSILAGGSNTGELFF
TRBJ2-7	TRBV5-1	once	TRBD2	TGCGCCAGCAGCTTGGAGACCAGCGGGAGTTACGAGCAGTACTTC	CASSLETSGSYEQYF
TRBJ2-2	TRBV6-5	NA	TRBD1	TGTGCCAGCAGTTACCACAGGGGTGGAACCGGGGAGCTGTTTTTT	CASSYHRGGTGELFF
TRBJ1-2	TRBV10-3	NA	NA	TGTGCCATCAGTCCCTTTAAAGCACAGGGTTCCGATGGCTACACCTTC	CAISPFKAQGSDGYTF
TRBJ1-5	TRBV6-1	NA	NA	TGTGCCAGCAGTGAAGCCAGTAATCAGCCCCAGCATTTT	CASSEASNQPQHF
TRBJ1-1	TRBV7-3	once	NA	TGTGCCAGCAGCCCACACAGGGACACTGAAGCTTTCTTT	CASSPHRDTEAFF
TRBJ2-3	TRBV11-1	NA	TRBD2	TGTGCCAGCAGCCCCCGCCTAGCGGGACGGGCAGATACGCAGTATTTT	CASSPRLAGRADTQYF
TRBJ2-1	TRBV7-9	NA	TRBD1	TGTGCCAGCAGCCCCAGACAGGGAAGCAATGAGCAGTTCTTC	CASSPRQGSNEQFF
TRBJ1-2	TRBV19	few	NA	TGTGCCAGTAGTCTCCTCAGGGGCGGAGACTATGGCTACACCTTC	CASSLLRGGDYGYTF
TRBJ1-2	TRBV2	once	NA	TGTGCCAGCAGTGAAGCAGGACAGATCGGCTATGGCTACACCTTC	CASSEAGQIGYGYTF
TRBJ2-3	TRBV6-5	NA	TRBD2	TGTGCCAGCAGCCAGCGGGAGCTATATACGCAGTATTTT	CASSQRELYTQYF
TRBJ2-3	TRBV4-1	NA	NA	TGCGCCAGCAGCCAAGTTGGAGCGTTCAACACAGATACGCAGTATTTT	CASSQVGAFNTDTQYF
TRBJ2-7	TRBV5-1	NA	TRBD1	TGCGCCAGCAGCGACCGGGACAGGTCCTACGAGCAGTACTTC	CASSDRDRSYEQYF
TRBJ1-2	TRBV5-6	NA	NA	TGTGCCAGCAGCTCGCCGGGACACTTTAACTATGGCTACACCTTC	CASSSPGHFNYGYTF
TRBJ2-3	TRBV29-1	NA	TRBD2	TGCAGCGTTGTGGGCGGGAGGATAGATACGCAGTATTTT	CSVVGGRIDTQYF
TRBJ2-7	TRBV7-2	NA	NA	TGTGCCAGCAGCACTCTGCCTTCCGGAAACCGGGGGCAGTACTTC	CASSTLPSGNRGQYF
TRBJ2-3	TRBV18	NA	TRBD1	TGTGCCAGCTCACAGGGGACCGGGACAGGGGCCACAGATACGCAGTATTTT	CASSQGTGTGATDTQYF
TRBJ2-7	TRBV28	once	NA	TGTGCCAGCAGTCAATACGAGCAGTACTTC	CASSQYEQYF
TRBJ2-7	TRBV6-6	NA	TRBD2	TGTGCCAGCAGTCGTCCGGGAGGGGGGAACGAGCAGTACTTC	CASSRPGGGNEQYF
TRBJ2-7	TRBV29-1	NA	TRBD1	TGCAGCGTTGACACCGGGACAGGGGAAGGAGGGCAGTACTTC	CSVDTGTGEGGQYF
TRBJ1-2	TRBV25-1	NA	TRBD1	TGTGCCAGCAGTGGACAGGGGACGAGGGGCTACACCTTC	CASSGQGTRGYTF
TRBJ2-6	TRBV5-6	NA	TRBD1	TGTGCCAGCAGCTTGGGGCCGGGACAGGGCTCTGGGGCCAACGTCCTGACTTTC	CASSLGPGQGSGANVLTF
TRBJ2-3	TRBV6-6	NA	NA	TGTGCCAGCAGTTACCCCGTCACAGATACGCAGTATTTT	CASSYPVTDTQYF
TRBJ2-5	TRBV10-3	NA	NA	TGTGCCACCGAAGCCCAGGGCGCGGGACAAGAGACCCAGTACTTC	CATEAQGAGQETQYF
TRBJ2-7	TRBV25-1	NA	NA	TGTGCCACCGCGAGAGAGTCTTCCTACGAGCAGTACTTC	CATARESSYEQYF
TRBJ2-6	TRBV4-1	NA	NA	TGCGCCAGCAGCCCTTTTAATCCCACTTTCTCCGGGGCCAACGTCCTGACTTTC	CASSPFNPTFSGANVLTF
TRBJ2-5	TRBV11-2	NA	TRBD2	TGTGCCAGCAGCCCACGGGCGGGAGGGTTCCAAGAGACCCAGTACTTC	CASSPRAGGFQETQYF
TRBJ2-3	TRBV4-1	NA	TRBD1	TGCGCCAGCAGCCCGGACAGGGTAGGGCCAGATACGCAGTATTTT	CASSPDRVGPDTQYF
TRBJ1-2	TRBV7-9	NA	TRBD1	TGTGCCAGCCAAAAGGGGGCAGCCGGGGGCTACACCTTC	CASQKGAAGGYTF
TRBJ2-7	TRBV9	NA	NA	TGTGCCAGCAGCGTAGGGCCCTCCTACGAGCAGTACTTC	CASSVGPSYEQYF
TRBJ2-5	TRBV7-3	NA	TRBD2	TGTGCCAGCAGCATTACTAGCGGGAAACAAGAGACCCAGTACTTC	CASSITSGKQETQYF
TRBJ2-1	TRBV4-1	NA	NA	TGCGCCAGCAGCCAAGTAGCAAGTGAGCAGTTCTTC	CASSQVASEQFF
TRBJ1-5	TRBV7-2	NA	NA	TGTGCCAGCAGCTTAGCTATACAGGTCCCCAATCAGCCCCAGCATTTT	CASSLAIQVPNQPQHF